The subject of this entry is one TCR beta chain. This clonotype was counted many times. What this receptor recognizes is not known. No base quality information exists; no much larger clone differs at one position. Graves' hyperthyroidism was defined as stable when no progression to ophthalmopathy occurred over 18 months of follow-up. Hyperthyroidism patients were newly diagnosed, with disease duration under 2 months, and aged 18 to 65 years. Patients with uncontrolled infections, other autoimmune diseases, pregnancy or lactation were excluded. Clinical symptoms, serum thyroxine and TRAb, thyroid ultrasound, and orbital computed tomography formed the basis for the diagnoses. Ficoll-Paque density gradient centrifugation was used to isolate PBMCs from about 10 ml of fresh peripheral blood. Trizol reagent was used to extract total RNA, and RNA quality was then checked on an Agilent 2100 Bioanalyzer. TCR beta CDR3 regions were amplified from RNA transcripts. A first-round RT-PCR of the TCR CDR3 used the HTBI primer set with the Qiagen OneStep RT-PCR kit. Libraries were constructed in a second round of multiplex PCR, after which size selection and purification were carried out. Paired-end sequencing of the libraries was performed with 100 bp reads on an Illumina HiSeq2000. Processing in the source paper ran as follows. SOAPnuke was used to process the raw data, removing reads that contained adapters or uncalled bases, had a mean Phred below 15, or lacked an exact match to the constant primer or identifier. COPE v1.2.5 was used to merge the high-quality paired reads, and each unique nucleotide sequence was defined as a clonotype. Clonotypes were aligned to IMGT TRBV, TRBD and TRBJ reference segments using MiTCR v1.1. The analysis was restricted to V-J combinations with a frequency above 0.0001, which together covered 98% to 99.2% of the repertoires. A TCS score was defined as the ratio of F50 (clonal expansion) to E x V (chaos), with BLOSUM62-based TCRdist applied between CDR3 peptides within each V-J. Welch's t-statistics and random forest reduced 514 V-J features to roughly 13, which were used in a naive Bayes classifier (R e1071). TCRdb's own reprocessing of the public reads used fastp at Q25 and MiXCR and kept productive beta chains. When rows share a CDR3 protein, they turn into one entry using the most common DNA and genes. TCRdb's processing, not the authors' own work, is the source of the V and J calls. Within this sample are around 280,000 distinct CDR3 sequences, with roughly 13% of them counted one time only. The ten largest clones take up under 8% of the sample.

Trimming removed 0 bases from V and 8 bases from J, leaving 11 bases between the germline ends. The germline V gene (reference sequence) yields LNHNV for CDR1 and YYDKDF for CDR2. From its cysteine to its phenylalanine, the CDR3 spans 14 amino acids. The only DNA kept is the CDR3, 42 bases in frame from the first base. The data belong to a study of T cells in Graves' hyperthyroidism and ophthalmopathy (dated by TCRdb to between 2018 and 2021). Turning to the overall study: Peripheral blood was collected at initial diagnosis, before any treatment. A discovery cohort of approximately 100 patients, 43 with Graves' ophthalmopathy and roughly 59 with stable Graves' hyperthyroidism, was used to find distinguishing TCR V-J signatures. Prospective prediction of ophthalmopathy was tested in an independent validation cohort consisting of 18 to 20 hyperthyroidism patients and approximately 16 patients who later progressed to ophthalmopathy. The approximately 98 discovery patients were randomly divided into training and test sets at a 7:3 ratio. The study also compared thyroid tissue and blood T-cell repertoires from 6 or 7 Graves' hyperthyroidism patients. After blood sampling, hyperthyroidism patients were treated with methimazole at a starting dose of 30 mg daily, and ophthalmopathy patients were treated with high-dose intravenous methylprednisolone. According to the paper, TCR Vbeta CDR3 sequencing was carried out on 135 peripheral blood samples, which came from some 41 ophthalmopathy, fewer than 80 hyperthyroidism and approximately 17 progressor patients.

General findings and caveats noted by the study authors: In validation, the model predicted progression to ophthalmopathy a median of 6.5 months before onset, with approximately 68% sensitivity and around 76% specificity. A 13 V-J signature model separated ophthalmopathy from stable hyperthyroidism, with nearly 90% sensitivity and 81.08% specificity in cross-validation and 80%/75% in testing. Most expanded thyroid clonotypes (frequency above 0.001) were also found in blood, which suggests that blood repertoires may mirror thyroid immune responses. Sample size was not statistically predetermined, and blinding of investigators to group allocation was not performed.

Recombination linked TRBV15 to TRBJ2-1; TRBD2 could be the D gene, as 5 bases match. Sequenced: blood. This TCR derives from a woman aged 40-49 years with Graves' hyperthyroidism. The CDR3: CATSRDQRGYEQFF. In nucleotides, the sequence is TGTGCCACCAGCAGAGATCAACGAGGGTATGAGCAGTTCTTC.